The 3 T cell receptor beta chains below all came from one sample that was sequenced in a study of PD-1 blockade in classical Hodgkin lymphoma. Sample time point: newly diagnosed, previously untreated cHL patient sample. The protocol was immunoSEQ multiplex PCR, while the TCRdb copy is restricted to in-frame clones and leaves out a portion. The sample holds tens of thousands of clones, roughly 94% seen once. The source material was peripheral blood mononuclear cells (PBMCs). The receptors shown here come from a human donor with classical Hodgkin lymphoma.

The V call is TRBV30, the J call TRBJ1-1; tentatively, D is TRBD1 (5 bases). The germline V gene has CDR1 GTSNPN and CDR2 SVGIG (reference sequence). The CDR3 has 12 amino acids. CDR3: CTTTERDTEAFF. DNA for the CDR3: TGTACTACGACAGAGAGGGACACTGAAGCTTTCTTT.

The genes are TRBV5-4 and TRBJ1-1; perhaps TRBD1 as D (5 bases). Between the trimmed V and J ends, which lost 4 bases and 1 base, there was a span of 14 bases. The CDR3 sequence is 15 residues long. Germline V CDR1 and CDR2: SGHNT, YYREEE (reference sequence). CDR3 region: CASSLITGPNTEAFF. The DNA of the CDR3 is TGTGCCAGCAGCCTCATAACAGGCCCGAACACTGAAGCTTTCTTT.

This chain connects TRBV10-3 to TRBJ1-1; D may be TRBD1 (5 bases). Germline CDR1 and CDR2: ENHRY and SYGVKD. The CDR3 loop spans 13 amino acids. V lost 8 bases, J lost 4 bases, and 14 bases lay in between. The DNA for the CDR3 is TGTGCCATCGCTCAGACAGCGGCCACTGAAGCTTTCTTT. Translating gives CAIAQTAATEAFF.